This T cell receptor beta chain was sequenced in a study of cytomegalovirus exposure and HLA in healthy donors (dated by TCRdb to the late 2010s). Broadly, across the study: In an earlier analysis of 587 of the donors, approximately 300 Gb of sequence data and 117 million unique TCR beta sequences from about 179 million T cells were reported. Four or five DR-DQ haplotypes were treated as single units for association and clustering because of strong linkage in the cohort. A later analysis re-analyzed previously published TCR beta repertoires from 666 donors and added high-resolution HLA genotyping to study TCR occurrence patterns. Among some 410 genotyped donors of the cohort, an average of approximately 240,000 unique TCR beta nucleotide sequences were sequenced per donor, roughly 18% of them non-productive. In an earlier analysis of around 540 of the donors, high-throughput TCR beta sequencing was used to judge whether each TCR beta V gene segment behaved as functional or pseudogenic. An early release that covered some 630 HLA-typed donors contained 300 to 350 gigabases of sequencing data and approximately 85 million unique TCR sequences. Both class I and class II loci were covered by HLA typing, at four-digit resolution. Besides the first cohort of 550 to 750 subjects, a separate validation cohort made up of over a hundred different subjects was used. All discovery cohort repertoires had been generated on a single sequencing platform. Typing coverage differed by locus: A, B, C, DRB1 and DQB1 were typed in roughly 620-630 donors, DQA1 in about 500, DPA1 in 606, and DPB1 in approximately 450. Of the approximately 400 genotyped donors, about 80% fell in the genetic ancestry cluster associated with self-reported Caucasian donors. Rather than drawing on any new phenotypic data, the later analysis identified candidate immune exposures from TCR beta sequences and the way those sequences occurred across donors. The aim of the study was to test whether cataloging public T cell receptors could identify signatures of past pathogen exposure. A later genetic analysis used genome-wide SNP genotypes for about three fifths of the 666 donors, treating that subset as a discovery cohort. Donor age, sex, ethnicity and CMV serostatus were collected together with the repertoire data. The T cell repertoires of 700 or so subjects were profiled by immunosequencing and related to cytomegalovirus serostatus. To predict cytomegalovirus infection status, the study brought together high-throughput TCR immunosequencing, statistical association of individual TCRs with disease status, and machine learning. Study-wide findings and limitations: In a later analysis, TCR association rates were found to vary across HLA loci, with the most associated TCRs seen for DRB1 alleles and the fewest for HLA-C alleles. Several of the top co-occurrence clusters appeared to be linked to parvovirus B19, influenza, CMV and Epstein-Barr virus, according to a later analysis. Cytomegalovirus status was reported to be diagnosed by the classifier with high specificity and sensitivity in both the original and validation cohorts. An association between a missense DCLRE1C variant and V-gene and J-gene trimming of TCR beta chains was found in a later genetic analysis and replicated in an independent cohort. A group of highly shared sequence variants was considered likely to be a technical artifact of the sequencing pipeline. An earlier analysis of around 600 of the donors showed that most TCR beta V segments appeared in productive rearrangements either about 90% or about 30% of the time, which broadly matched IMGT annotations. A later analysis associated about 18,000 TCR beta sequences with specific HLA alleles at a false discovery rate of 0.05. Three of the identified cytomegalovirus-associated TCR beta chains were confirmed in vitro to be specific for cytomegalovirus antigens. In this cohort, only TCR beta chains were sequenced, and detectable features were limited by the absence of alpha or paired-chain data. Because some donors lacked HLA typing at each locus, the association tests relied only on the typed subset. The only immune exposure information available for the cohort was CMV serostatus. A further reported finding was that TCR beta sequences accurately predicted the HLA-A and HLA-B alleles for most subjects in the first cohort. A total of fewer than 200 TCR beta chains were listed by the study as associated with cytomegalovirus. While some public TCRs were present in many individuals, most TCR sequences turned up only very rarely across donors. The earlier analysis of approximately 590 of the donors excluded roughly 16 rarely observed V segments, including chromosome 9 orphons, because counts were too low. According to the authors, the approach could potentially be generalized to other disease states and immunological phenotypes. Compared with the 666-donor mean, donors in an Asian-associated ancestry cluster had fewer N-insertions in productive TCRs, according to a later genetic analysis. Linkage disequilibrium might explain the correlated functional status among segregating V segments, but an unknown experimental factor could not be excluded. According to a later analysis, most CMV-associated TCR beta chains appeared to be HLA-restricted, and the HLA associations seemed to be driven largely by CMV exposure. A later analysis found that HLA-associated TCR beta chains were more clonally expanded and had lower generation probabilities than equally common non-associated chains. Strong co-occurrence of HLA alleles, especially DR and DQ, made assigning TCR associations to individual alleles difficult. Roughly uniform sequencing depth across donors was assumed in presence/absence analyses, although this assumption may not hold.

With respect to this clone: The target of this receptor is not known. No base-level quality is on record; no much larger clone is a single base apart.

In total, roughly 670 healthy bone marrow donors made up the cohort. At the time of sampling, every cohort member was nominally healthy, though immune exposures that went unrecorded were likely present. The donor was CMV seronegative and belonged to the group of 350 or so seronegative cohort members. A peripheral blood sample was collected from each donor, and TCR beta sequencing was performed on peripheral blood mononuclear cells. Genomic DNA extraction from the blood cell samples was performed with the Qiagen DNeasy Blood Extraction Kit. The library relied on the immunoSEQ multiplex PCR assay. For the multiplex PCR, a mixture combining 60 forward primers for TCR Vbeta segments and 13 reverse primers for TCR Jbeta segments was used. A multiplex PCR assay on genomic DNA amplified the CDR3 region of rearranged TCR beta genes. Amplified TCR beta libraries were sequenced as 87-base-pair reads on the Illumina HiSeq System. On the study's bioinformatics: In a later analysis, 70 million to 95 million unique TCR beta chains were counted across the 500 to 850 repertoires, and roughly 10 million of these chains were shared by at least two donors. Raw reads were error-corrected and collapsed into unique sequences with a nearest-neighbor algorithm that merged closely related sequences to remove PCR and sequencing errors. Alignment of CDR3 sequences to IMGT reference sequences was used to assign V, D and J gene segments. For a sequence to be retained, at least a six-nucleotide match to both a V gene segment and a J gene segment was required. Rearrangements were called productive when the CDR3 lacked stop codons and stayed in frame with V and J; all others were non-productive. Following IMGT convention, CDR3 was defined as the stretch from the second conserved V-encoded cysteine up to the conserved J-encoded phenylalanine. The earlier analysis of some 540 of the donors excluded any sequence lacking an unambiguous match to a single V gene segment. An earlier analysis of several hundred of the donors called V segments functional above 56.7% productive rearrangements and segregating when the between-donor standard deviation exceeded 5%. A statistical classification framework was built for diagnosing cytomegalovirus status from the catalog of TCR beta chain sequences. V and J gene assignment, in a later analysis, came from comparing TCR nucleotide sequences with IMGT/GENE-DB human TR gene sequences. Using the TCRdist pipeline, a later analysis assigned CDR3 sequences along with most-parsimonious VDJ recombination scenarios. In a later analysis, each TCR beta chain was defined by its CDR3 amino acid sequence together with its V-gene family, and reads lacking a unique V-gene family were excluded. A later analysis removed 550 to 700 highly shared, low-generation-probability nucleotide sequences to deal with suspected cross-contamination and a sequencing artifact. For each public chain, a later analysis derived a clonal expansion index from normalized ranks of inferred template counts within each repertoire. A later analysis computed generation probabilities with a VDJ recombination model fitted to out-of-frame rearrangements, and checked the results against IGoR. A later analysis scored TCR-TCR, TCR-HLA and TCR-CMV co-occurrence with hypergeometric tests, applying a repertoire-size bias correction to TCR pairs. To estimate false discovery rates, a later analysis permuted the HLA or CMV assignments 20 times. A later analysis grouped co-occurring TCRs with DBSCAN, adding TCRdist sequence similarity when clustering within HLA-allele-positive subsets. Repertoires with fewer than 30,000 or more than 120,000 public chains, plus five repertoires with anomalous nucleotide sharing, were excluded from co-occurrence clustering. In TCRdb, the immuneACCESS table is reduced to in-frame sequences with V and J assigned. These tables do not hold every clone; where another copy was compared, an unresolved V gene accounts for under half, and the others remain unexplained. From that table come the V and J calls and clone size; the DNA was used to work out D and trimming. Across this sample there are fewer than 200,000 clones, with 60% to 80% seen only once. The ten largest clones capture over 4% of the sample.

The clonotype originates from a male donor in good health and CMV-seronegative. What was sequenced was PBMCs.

The nucleotide sequence is given as TGTGCCAGCAGTTGGGGGGGCTATGGCTACACCTTC. Its coded protein is CASSWGGYGYTF. Recombination connected TRBV28 to TRBJ1-2, and TRBD1 may be the D gene, going by 5 matching bases. At the junction V is shortened by 4 bases and J by 4 bases, with 7 bases in between. CDR1 and CDR2 are read off the germline V gene as MDHEN and SYDVKM. The CDR3 starts with the cysteine, ends with the phenylalanine, and has 12 residues. This entry keeps only the CDR3 DNA: 36 bases, framed from base 1.